This T cell receptor (beta chain) was captured by sequencing in a study of identical twins. This CDR3 has 14 amino acids. V was cut by 3 bases and J by 5 bases, with 10 bases left in between. With template switching, a universal primer site was added, and the cDNA carried unique molecular identifiers. TCRdb re-called the 5' RACE reads through MiXCR, storing one row per CDR3 protein. The data hold around 570,000 distinct CDR3 sequences, with 9.5% to 10% observed a single time. This clonotype was picked up a small number of times. Its specificity is not known. The study's findings and limits: With abundant cord blood beta clonotypes, insertions were fewer; memory repertoires showed no such pattern. The conclusions drew on cross-sectional statistical analysis instead of tracking the same donors.

Separately, the same data were catalogued under a study of yellow fever vaccine responses in identical twins. That study reports: On the reported evidence, twins' vaccine T cell responses seemed partly convergent and partly personalized.

This TCR was sampled from a woman under 30 in good health. This chain joins TRBV12-3 or TRBV12-4 and TRBJ2-2, with TRBD1 as a possible D gene (5 bases). Material for sequencing was PBMCs. The CDR3 DNA is TGTGCCAGCAGTTTCCCAGGGCGGACCGGGGAGCTGTTTTTT. This translates into CASSFPGRTGELFF.